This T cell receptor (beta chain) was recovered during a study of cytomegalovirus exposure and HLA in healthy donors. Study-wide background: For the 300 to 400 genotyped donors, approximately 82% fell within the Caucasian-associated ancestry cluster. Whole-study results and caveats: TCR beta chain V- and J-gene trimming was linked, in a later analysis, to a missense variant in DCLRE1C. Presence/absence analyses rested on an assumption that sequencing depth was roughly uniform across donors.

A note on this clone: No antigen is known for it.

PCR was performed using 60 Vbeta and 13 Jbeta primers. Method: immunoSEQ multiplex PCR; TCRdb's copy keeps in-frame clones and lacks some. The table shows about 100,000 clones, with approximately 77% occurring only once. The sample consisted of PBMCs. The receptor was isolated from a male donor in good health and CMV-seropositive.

CDR3 region: CASSLLLADSYNEQFF. CDR3 coding DNA: TGTGCCAGCAGTTTATTACTAGCGGACTCCTACAATGAGCAGTTCTTC. The gene calls are TRBV27 and TRBJ2-1; 8 bases map to TRBD2. The CDR3 runs to 16 residues. The V and J ends lost 1 base and 0 bases, in that order; junction bases with no gene match: 2. CDR1 is MNHEY, CDR2 SMNVEV, per germline (reference sequence).